This TCR beta chain was documented in a study of blood T cell repertoires in COVID-19. Study details: The United States, Italy and Spain provided the acute and convalescent COVID-19 samples. PBMCs, B-cell-depleted T cells, or T cells provided the cDNA or gDNA that made up the material.

This CDR3 region has 13 residues. Trimming shortened V by 5 bases and J by 8 bases, and 13 bases separated the two germline ends. CDR1 is SNHLY, CDR2 FYNNEI, per germline. Methods used by the authors: Amplification of reference gene primers provided the estimated nucleated cell counts. The method was immunoSEQ multiplex PCR; TCRdb's version includes in-frame clones alone and lacks a portion of them. The V and J calls and clone size come from that table; D and trimming were worked out from the DNA. The sample has around 460,000 clones, approximately 90% seen once; the top ten hold roughly 0.87%. This clone showed up just once. Followed longitudinally, the Seattle patients had been enrolled during active infection.

The clonotype originates from a man aged 18-30 years with COVID-19, enrolled during active disease. Specimen: peripheral blood. The genes are TRBV2 and TRBJ1-5, with D hard to call. The CDR3 is CASSLMGREPQHF. The CDR3 nucleotides are TGTGCCAGCAGTCTCATGGGTCGGGAGCCCCAGCATTTT.